Presented here are 21 T cell receptor beta chains from one specimen sequenced in a study of CD8 T cells in Susac syndrome. Random hexamers served to reverse transcribe about 0.45 to 1 ug RNA. Each CDR3 protein gets one entry after TCRdb re-called the immunoSEQ multiplex PCR reads with MiXCR. The sample contains about 120,000 distinct CDR3 sequences, roughly 94% of which appear only once. Source material: CD8+ T cells from PBMCs. The receptors here all came from a human donor with Susac syndrome.

The CDR3 here is CASKFVMNTEAFF. The CDR3 region has the DNA TGTGCCAGCAAGTTCGTTATGAACACTGAAGCTTTCTTT. This chain uses TRBV2 with TRBJ1-1; D call uncertain. V gave up 7 bases and J gave up 0 bases, with 9 bases separating them. This CDR3 has 13 amino acids. Germline loops: CDR1 SNHLY, CDR2 FYNNEI.

The chain carries TRBV12-3 or TRBV12-4 and TRBJ2-4; a possible D gene is TRBD1 (6 bases). The CDR3 has 13 amino acids. The ends were cut back, 3 bases at V and 4 bases at J, with 7 bases in the middle. CDR3 nucleotide sequence: TGTGCCAGCAGTTTCGGACAGAAAAACATTCAGTACTTC. Translating it yields CASSFGQKNIQYF.

The CDR3: CASSIAFSGNTIYF. CDR3 coding DNA: TGTGCCAGCAGTATTGCTTTCTCTGGAAACACCATATATTTT. The chain is built from TRBV12-3 or TRBV12-4 and TRBJ1-3; D gene unclear. V was shortened by 5 bases and J by 0 bases, with 8 bases between the two germline ends. There are 14 residues in the CDR3.

V usage is TRBV7-2 and J usage is TRBJ2-6; weak D call: TRBD1 (6 bases). The germline V gene has CDR1 SGHTA and CDR2 FQGNSA. The length of the CDR3 is 19 residues. Trimming pared 5 bases from V and 0 bases from J, leaving 20 bases between. The CDR3 here is CASSLRQGSSVSGANVLTF. CDR3 nucleotides: TGTGCCAGCAGCCTTCGGCAGGGGTCGTCGGTCTCTGGGGCCAACGTCCTGACTTTC.

This rearrangement joins TRBV2 to TRBJ2-7, with 9 bases that match TRBD1. CDR3 length: 13 amino acids. J gave up 3 bases and V 9 bases, and 6 bases lay outside the gene matches. Germline CDR1 reads SNHLY; CDR2 reads FYNNEI. The CDR3 sequence is CASQPDRGYEQYF. CDR3 DNA sequence: TGTGCCAGTCAACCGGACAGGGGCTACGAGCAGTACTTC.

The CDR3 sequence: CASSEFIRDGYTF. In nucleotides, the CDR3 is TGTGCCAGCAGTGAATTTATCAGGGACGGCTACACCTTC. The rearrangement uses TRBV25-1 and TRBJ1-2, with a tentative D call TRBD1 (5 bases). Trimming removed 1 base from V and 8 bases from J, with 11 bases in between. Per the germline V gene, CDR1 is MGHDK and CDR2 is SYGVNS. The CDR3 extends over 13 amino acids.

The chain is built from TRBV7-2 and TRBJ2-7, with TRBD2 matching 8 bases. V gave up 2 bases and J gave up 5 bases; unmatched junction bases: 8. The CDR3 sequence is 15 residues long. Germline CDR1 reads SGHTA; CDR2 reads FQGNSA. This CDR3 reads CASSLSGGAQNEQYF. CDR3 DNA sequence: TGTGCCAGCAGCTTAAGCGGGGGCGCGCAGAACGAGCAGTACTTC.

The genes are TRBV27 and TRBJ2-7, with D maybe TRBD2 (6 bases). V lost 0 bases to trimming and J lost 4 bases, with 13 bases between them. This CDR3 region has 15 residues. Germline-derived CDR1 and CDR2 are MNHEY and SMNVEV (reference sequence). CDR3 loop: CASSLSLGGAYEQYF. The CDR3, as DNA: TGTGCCAGCAGTTTATCTCTCGGAGGGGCATACGAGCAGTACTTC.

This clonotype was counted once. The chain combines TRBV7-2 with TRBJ2-7; D not certain. CDR3 length: 16 amino acids. Germline V CDR1 and CDR2: SGHTA, FQGNSA. Trimming stripped 5 bases from V and 2 bases from J, with 19 bases between. In DNA, the CDR3 is TGTGCCAGCAGCGTGGACGGACGCCTTCCTACCTACGAGCAGTACTTC. It yields the protein CASSVDGRLPTYEQYF. The variable domain in full, completed from reference TRBV7-2 and TRBJ2-7, reads GAGVSQSPSNKVTEKGKDVELRCDPISGHTALYWYRQSLGQGLEFLIYFQGNSAPDKSGLPSDRFSAERTGGSVSTLTIQRTQQEDSAVYLCASSVDGRLPTYEQYFGPGTRLTVT.

This clonotype was seen a single time. The rearrangement uses TRBV2 and TRBJ2-5; D is uncertain. There are 13 residues in the CDR3. Trimming removed 1 base at V and 1 base at J, with 4 bases between. Germline loops: CDR1 SNHLY, CDR2 FYNNEI. In nucleotides, the CDR3 is TGTGCCAGCAGTGAAGAAGGCCAAGAGACCCAGTACTTC. As protein: CASSEEGQETQYF. The complete variable domain, with remaining parts taken from reference TRBV2 and TRBJ2-5, reads EPEVTQTPSHQVTQMGQEVILRCVPISNHLYFYWYRQILGQKVEFLVSFYNNEISEKSEIFDDQFSVERPDGSNFTLKIRSTKLEDSAMYFCASSEEGQETQYFGPGTRLLVL.

Worth noting for this clonotype: An end of the junction does not agree with germline; a read error may underlie this. The chain uses TRBV5-6 and TRBJ2-1; 13 bases map to TRBD2. CDR3 length: 19 residues. Germline assignment: CDR1 SGHDT and CDR2 YYEEEE. CDR3 DNA sequence: TGTGCCAGCAGCGGGGGACTAGCGGGGTCCCTAATAGCCTACAGTGAGCAGTTCTTC. Its protein product is CASSGGLAGSLIAYSEQFF. Combining the CDR3 with reference TRBV5-6 and TRBJ2-1 gives the whole variable domain DAGVTQSPTHLIKTRGQQVTLRCSPKSGHDTVSWYQQALGQGPQFIFQYYEEEERQRGNFPDRFSGHQFPNYSSELNVNALLLGDSALYLCASSGGLAGSLIAYSEQFFGPGTRLTVL.

The chain combines TRBV9 with TRBJ1-1; D ambiguous. The CDR3 extends over 14 amino acids. Germline V gene sequence: CDR1 SGDLS, CDR2 YYNGEE. Trimming cost V 4 bases and J 3 bases, with 13 bases left between them. CDR3 sequence: CASSPSYGDTEAFF. The DNA of the CDR3 is TGTGCCAGCAGCCCAAGTTACGGGGACACTGAAGCTTTCTTT.

This clonotype turned up a few times. The chain is built from TRBV11-2 and TRBJ2-5; 7 bases fit TRBD2. Looked up from germline, CDR1 is SGHAT and CDR2 is FQNNGV. Losses at the gene ends were 7 bases for V and 0 bases for J; bases not matched to a gene: 11. The CDR3 runs 16 residues. In DNA form, the CDR3 reads TGTGCCAGCAACCCTAGTCACGGGGGGTACCAAGAGACCCAGTACTTC. Residues: CASNPSHGGYQETQYF.

The J gene is TRBJ2-7, the V gene TRBV12-3 or TRBV12-4, with D perhaps TRBD1 (5 bases). This CDR3 spans 11 amino acids. Trimming left V 9 bases short and J 6 bases short, with 12 bases between. DNA for the CDR3: TGTGCCAGTTCCTCAGGGTCCGAGCAGTACTTC. Encoded protein: CASSSGSEQYF.

The chain is built from TRBV9 and TRBJ1-1; D ambiguous. Germline values: CDR1 SGDLS, CDR2 YYNGEE. This CDR3 has 12 residues. V lost 0 bases, J lost 3 bases, and 3 bases lay in between. CDR3 in amino acids: CASSVEDTEAFF. The CDR3 nucleotides are TGTGCCAGCAGCGTAGAAGACACTGAAGCTTTCTTT. The full variable domain, its missing parts supplied by reference TRBV9 and TRBJ1-1, is DSGVTQTPKHLITATGQRVTLRCSPRSGDLSVYWYQQSLDQGLQFLIQYYNGEERAKGNILERFSAQQFPDLHSELNLSSLELGDSALYFCASSVEDTEAFFGQGTRLTVV.

This chain connects TRBV25-1 to TRBJ2-3, with 7 bases lining up with TRBD1. Germline-derived CDR1 and CDR2 are MGHDK and SYGVNS. The CDR3 sequence is 17 residues long. The J segment lost 0 bases and the V segment lost 8 bases, leaving 14 bases of the junction unmatched. CDR3 protein: CASLRQGALISTDTQYF. CDR3 nucleotides: TGTGCCAGCCTTCGACAGGGCGCTCTGATAAGCACAGATACGCAGTATTTT.

The CDR3 sequence: CASSLSLSSYNEQFF. CDR3 DNA sequence: TGTGCCAGCAGCTTATCCCTGAGCTCCTACAATGAGCAGTTCTTC. The V gene is TRBV7-2, the J gene TRBJ2-1; no clear D. The V gene's germline CDR1 is SGHTA and CDR2 FQGNSA. Trimming stripped 2 bases from V and 0 bases from J, with 8 bases between. CDR3 length equals 15 residues.

The chain couples TRBV12-5 to TRBJ1-2; a weak D match, TRBD1 (6 bases). Germline assignment: CDR1 LGHNT and CDR2 FRNRAP. This CDR3 is built from 14 residues. The V and J ends lost 2 bases and 6 bases respectively, with 13 bases between them. The CDR3 DNA follows: TGTGCTAGTGGTTTGAACCGACAGGTGCATGGCTACACCTTC. Translated: CASGLNRQVHGYTF.

The genes are TRBV7-2 and TRBJ2-7; 8 bases agree with TRBD2. Germline V gene sequence: CDR1 SGHTA, CDR2 FQGNSA. This CDR3 is built from 14 residues. V lost 5 bases to trimming and J lost 4 bases; unmatched junction nucleotides: 7. CDR3 loop: CASSRGGGTYEQYF. The DNA for the CDR3 is TGTGCCAGCAGCCGGGGGGGAGGGACGTACGAGCAGTACTTC.

The table lists this clonotype with a count of one. The chain uses TRBV5-6 and TRBJ2-5; D perhaps matches TRBD2 (7 bases). CDR3 length: 15 residues. V lost 4 bases to trimming and J lost 1 base, with 14 bases between them. Germline CDR1 is SGHDT and CDR2 is YYEEEE. In DNA form, the CDR3 reads TGTGCCAGCAGCCCCTTCGCGGGGGCCCAAGAGACCCAGTACTTC. As protein: CASSPFAGAQETQYF. The variable domain in full, completed from reference TRBV5-6 and TRBJ2-5, reads DAGVTQSPTHLIKTRGQQVTLRCSPKSGHDTVSWYQQALGQGPQFIFQYYEEEERQRGNFPDRFSGHQFPNYSSELNVNALLLGDSALYLCASSPFAGAQETQYFGPGTRLLVL.

The chain uses TRBV19 and TRBJ2-5; D not resolved. V was clipped by 4 bases and J by 5 bases, with 23 bases between them. This CDR3 is built from 17 residues. The germline V gene encodes CDR1 LNHDA and CDR2 SQIVND (reference sequence). This CDR3 is CASSTAQDLVTEETQYF. CDR3 bases: TGTGCCAGTAGTACCGCCCAGGATTTAGTCACGGAGGAGACCCAGTACTTC.